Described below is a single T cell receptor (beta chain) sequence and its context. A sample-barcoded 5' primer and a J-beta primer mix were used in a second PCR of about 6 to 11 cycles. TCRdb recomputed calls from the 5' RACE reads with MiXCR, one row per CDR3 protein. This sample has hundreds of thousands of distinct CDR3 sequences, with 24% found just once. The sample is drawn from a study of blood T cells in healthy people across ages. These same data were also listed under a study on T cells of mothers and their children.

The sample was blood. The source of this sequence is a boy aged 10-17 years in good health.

The CDR3, as DNA: TGTGCCAGCAGCCCTGAGCGGGGTGGCAATCAGCCCCAGCATTTT. As protein: CASSPERGGNQPQHF. The chain couples TRBV7-8 to TRBJ1-5; D is undetermined. The CDR3 contains 15 residues. Germline V lookup: CDR1 SGHVS, CDR2 FQNEAQ. V was clipped by 5 bases and J by 2 bases, with 13 bases between them. Supplemented by reference TRBV7-8 and TRBJ1-5, the full variable domain reads GAGVSQSPRYKVAKRGQDVALRCDPISGHVSLFWYQQALGQGPEFLTYFQNEAQLDKSGLPSDRFFAERPEGSVSTLKIQRTQQEDSAVYLCASSPERGGNQPQHFGDGTRLSIL.